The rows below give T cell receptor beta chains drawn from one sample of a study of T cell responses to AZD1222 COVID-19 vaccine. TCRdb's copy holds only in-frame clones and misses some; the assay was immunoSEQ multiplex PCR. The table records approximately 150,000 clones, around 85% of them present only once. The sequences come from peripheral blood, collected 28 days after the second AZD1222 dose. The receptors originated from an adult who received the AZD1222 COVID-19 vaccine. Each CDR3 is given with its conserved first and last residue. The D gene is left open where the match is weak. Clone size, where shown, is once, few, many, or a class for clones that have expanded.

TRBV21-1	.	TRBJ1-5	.	TGTGCCAGCTCGCTCTACAGGATTTATAGCAATCAGCCCCAGCATTTT	CASSLYRIYSNQPQHF
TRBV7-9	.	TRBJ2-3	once	TGTGCCAGCAGCCATCGGGGGGCCACAGATACGCAGTATTTT	CASSHRGATDTQYF
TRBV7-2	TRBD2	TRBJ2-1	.	TGTGCCAGCAGCTTAGAGGGCGGGGGGCGCCACAATGAGCAGTTCTTC	CASSLEGGGRHNEQFF
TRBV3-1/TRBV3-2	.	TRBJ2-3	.	TGTGCCAGCAGCCCGGGGGGCAATACGCAGTATTTT	CASSPGGNTQYF
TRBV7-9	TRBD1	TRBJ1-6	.	TGTGCCAGCAGCCCGGGCGCGGGACAGGGTATAGCACCCCTCCACTTT	CASSPGAGQGIAPLHF
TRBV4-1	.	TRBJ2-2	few	TGCGCCAGCAGCCAAGAGACTTTGAACACCGGGGAGCTGTTTTTT	CASSQETLNTGELFF
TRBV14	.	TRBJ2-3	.	TGTGCCAGCAGCCAAGTTTCGGGCGGGGTGGCAGATACGCAGTATTTT	CASSQVSGGVADTQYF
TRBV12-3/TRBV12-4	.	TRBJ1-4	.	TGTGCCAGCAGTTCATTTGCCCGTGTCATTTTT	CASSSFARVIF
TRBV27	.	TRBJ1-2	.	TGTGCCAGCAGTTTATCAGGGATCCGCCACTATGGCTACACCTTC	CASSLSGIRHYGYTF
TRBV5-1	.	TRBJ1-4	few	TGCGCCAGCAGCTTGTGGTTTTTGGAAACTAATGAAAAACTGTTTTTT	CASSLWFLETNEKLFF
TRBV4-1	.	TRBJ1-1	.	TGCGCCAGCAGCCTGGGAGGGACGGCGTACACTGAAGCTTTCTTT	CASSLGGTAYTEAFF
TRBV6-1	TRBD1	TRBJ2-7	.	TGTGCCAGCAGTGAGCAGACAGGGGACTTCTACGAGCAGTACTTC	CASSEQTGDFYEQYF
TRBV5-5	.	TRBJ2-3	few	TGTGCCAGCAGCTTGAGGTCGTTGGGGGCTTTGACAGATACGCAGTATTTT	CASSLRSLGALTDTQYF
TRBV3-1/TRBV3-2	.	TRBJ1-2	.	TGTGCCAGCAGTTTACAGGGTCTGGATGGCTACACCTTC	CASSLQGLDGYTF
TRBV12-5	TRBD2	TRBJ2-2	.	TGTGCTAGTGGTTTGGTAACGGGGGGCACCGGGGAGCTGTTTTTT	CASGLVTGGTGELFF
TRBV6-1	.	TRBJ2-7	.	TGTGCCAGCAGTCCCCTTTACGGTAACGAGCAGTACTTC	CASSPLYGNEQYF
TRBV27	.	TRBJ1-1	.	TGTGCCAGCAGTTTGGGGTTGCGAACTGAAGCTTTCTTT	CASSLGLRTEAFF
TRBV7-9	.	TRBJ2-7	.	TGTGCCAGCAGCCCGGGACTCATGAGCTCCTACGAGCAGTACTTC	CASSPGLMSSYEQYF
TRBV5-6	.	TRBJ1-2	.	TGTGCCAGCAGCTTGGGACGGCTCTATGGCTACACCTTC	CASSLGRLYGYTF
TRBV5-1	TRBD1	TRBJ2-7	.	TGCGCCAGCAGCCTGAGGACAGGGGAGTACGAGCAGTACTTC	CASSLRTGEYEQYF
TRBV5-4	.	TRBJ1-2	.	TGTGCCAGCAGCTTGATAGGGGAGGGGTTTCGGGGCTACACCTTC	CASSLIGEGFRGYTF
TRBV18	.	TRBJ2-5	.	TGTGCCAGCTCACCAGCGACAGGTCAAGAGACCCAGTACTTC	CASSPATGQETQYF
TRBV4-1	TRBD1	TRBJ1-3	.	TGCGCCAGCAGCCAAGAGGGGCAGGGGGCGAGTGGAAACACCATATATTTT	CASSQEGQGASGNTIYF
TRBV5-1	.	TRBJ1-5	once	TGCGCCAGCAGCTTAAGGGGGGAGAGCAATCAGCCCCAGCATTTT	CASSLRGESNQPQHF
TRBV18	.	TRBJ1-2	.	TGTGCCAGCTCACCAGGGACGGGAAACTATGGCTACACCTTC	CASSPGTGNYGYTF
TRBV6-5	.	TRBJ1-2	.	TGTGCCAGCAGTTACGCAAGTAACTATGGCTACACCTTC	CASSYASNYGYTF
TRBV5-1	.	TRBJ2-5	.	TGCGCCAGCAGCTTCAAGACAGACGCGCTCGAGACCCAGTACTTC	CASSFKTDALETQYF
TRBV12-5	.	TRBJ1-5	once	TGTGCTAGTGGTGCGACAGAGGAGGGCAATCAGCCCCAGCATTTT	CASGATEEGNQPQHF
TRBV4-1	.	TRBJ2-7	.	TGCGCCAGCAGCCAAGATCGGGCTGGAACAGGGAATTACGAGCAGTACTTC	CASSQDRAGTGNYEQYF
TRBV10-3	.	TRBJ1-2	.	TGTGCCATCAACGAGGACAATAACTATGGCTACACCTTC	CAINEDNNYGYTF
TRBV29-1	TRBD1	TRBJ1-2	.	TGCAGCGTCCAAACAGGGGTAGGCGGCTACACCTTC	CSVQTGVGGYTF
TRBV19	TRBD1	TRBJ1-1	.	TGTGCCAGTAGTATAGGGACGAGGGGGCTGAACACTGAAGCTTTCTTT	CASSIGTRGLNTEAFF
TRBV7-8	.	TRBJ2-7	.	TGTGCCAGCAGCCGAAGCCCAGGGTACGAGCAGTACTTC	CASSRSPGYEQYF
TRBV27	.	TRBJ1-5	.	TGTGCCAGCAGCTCGAGGGGGGATAATCAGCCCCAGCATTTT	CASSSRGDNQPQHF
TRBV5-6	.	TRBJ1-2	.	TGTGCCAGCAGCCTTGGAGGGTGGCAGAGGGTTGATGGCTACACCTTC	CASSLGGWQRVDGYTF
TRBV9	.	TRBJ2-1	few	TGTGCCAGCAGCGCACAGGGACGGTACAATGAGCAGTTCTTC	CASSAQGRYNEQFF
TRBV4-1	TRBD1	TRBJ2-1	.	TGCGCCAGCAGCCTAGGGGGGGACAGGGTGGGCCTCGTCCACAATGAGCAGTTCTTC	CASSLGGDRVGLVHNEQFF
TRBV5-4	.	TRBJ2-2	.	TGTGCCAGCAGACCGAACGGGGGGCCGGACACCGGGGAGCTGTTTTTT	CASRPNGGPDTGELFF
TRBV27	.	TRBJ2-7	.	TGTGCCAGCAGTTTATTGCTAGGGATAAACTACGAGCAGTACTTC	CASSLLLGINYEQYF
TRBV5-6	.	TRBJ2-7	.	TGTGCCAGCAGTACAGGGACGTACGAGCAGTACTTC	CASSTGTYEQYF
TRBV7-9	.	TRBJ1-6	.	TGTGCCAGCAGCTCCGGAGGGGGGCGAAGAGATTCACCCCTCCACTTT	CASSSGGGRRDSPLHF
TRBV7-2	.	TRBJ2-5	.	TGTGCCAGCAGCAGCCGTGCGGGGAGGGAGACCCAGTACTTC	CASSSRAGRETQYF
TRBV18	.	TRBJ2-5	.	TGTGCCAGCTCATCAGGGCGCCAACAAGAGACCCAGTACTTC	CASSSGRQQETQYF
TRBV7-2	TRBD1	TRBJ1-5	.	TGTGCCAGCAGCCCGGGACAGGGGAGTCAACCCCAGCATTTT	CASSPGQGSQPQHF
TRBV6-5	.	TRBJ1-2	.	TGTGCCAGCAGCTCCCAAGAAAATCAATCCTATGGCTACACCTTC	CASSSQENQSYGYTF
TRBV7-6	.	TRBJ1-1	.	TGTGCCAGCAGCCGGCCCGGACAGAACACTGAAGCTTTCTTT	CASSRPGQNTEAFF
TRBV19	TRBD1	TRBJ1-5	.	TGTGCCAGTAGTAAATTGGGACAGGCCGGGAGCAATCAGCCCCAGCATTTT	CASSKLGQAGSNQPQHF
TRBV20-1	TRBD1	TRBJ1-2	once	TGCAGTGCTAGTTTAAAACGGACAGGAGGATATGGCTACACCTTC	CSASLKRTGGYGYTF
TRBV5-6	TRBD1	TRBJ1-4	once	TGTGCCAGCAGCTTATTGGGACAGGGGGGTGAAAAACTGTTTTTT	CASSLLGQGGEKLFF
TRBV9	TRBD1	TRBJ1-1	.	TGTGCCAGCAGCCCGATCCCCGGGACAGGGGGGAACACTGAAGCTTTCTTT	CASSPIPGTGGNTEAFF
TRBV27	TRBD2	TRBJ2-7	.	TGTGCCAGCAGGCTAGCGGGGCACTCCTACGAGCAGTACTTC	CASRLAGHSYEQYF